The present TCR beta chain was sequenced within a study of T-cell reconstitution after alpha-beta-depleted transplantation in children. Study-level results: T-cell counts and diversity at one year following transplant were attributed mainly to newly produced T cells. Several hundred expanded graft clones reportedly supplied alpha-beta T cells about two months after transplant.

TCRbeta library preparation incorporated unique molecular identifiers. TCRdb independently ran MiXCR on the PCR reads; one entry per CDR3 protein. The top ten hold 25% to 35% of the sample, which has around 960,000 distinct CDR3 sequences, under 30% seen once. About this clonotype: Antigen specificity is unknown.

CDR1 is MNHEY and CDR2 is SVGEGT in the germline V gene. The J segment lost 5 bases and the V segment lost 9 bases, leaving 14 bases of the junction unmatched. This CDR3 region has 15 residues. This chain joins TRBV6-2 or TRBV6-3 and TRBJ2-7; 9 bases fit TRBD1. Sequences were derived from PBMCs, mostly from graft donor cells, sampled 360 days after TCRalphabeta/CD19-depleted stem cell transplant. The sequence was obtained from a boy under two years old who had a stem cell transplant for SCID, so the T cells may come from the graft donor. The chain's CDR3 is CARTRRRTGVDEQYF. CDR3 coding DNA: TGTGCCAGAACCCGTCGAAGGACAGGGGTCGACGAGCAGTACTTC.